The clone carrying this T cell receptor (beta chain) was recorded at least ten times. Its antigen is not known. This sample was included in a study of regulatory T cells in long-lasting Graves disease. Overall study results and limits: Those with persistent disease had in common more public clonotypes (about 2,500) than new patients (about 970).

Time point described: persistent/refractory GD, antithyroid drugs over 5 years with positive TRAb. Making the TCR library involved RNA that had been extracted from PBMCs. Construction of TCR beta libraries relied on iRepertoire HTBI primers and on Arm-PCR targeting CDR3 regions. TCRdb reanalysed the multiplex PCR reads using MiXCR and keeps one entry per CDR3 protein. The table shows 400,000 to 500,000 distinct CDR3 sequences, with 20% to 25% occurring only once. Germline loops: CDR1 MDHEN, CDR2 SYDVKM. CDR3 length: 16 residues. V gave up 4 bases and J gave up 6 bases; unmatched junction bases: 15. The specimen was peripheral blood mononuclear cells (PBMCs), collected when the disease was refractory, from a patient treated with antithyroid drugs. This chain connects TRBV28 to TRBJ2-7; 7 nucleotides agree with TRBD1. The sequence derives from a female donor with Graves disease. CDR3 sequence: CASSSPRTGENGEQYF. The CDR3 DNA follows: TGTGCCAGCAGTTCCCCCCGGACAGGAGAGAACGGCGAGCAGTACTTC. The entire variable domain, with the rest obtained from reference TRBV28 and TRBJ2-7, is as follows: DVKVTQSSRYLVKRTGEKVFLECVQDMDHENMFWYRQDPGLGLRLIYFSYDVKMKEKGDIPEGYSVSREKKERFSLILESASTNQTSMYLCASSSPRTGENGEQYFGPGTRLTVT.